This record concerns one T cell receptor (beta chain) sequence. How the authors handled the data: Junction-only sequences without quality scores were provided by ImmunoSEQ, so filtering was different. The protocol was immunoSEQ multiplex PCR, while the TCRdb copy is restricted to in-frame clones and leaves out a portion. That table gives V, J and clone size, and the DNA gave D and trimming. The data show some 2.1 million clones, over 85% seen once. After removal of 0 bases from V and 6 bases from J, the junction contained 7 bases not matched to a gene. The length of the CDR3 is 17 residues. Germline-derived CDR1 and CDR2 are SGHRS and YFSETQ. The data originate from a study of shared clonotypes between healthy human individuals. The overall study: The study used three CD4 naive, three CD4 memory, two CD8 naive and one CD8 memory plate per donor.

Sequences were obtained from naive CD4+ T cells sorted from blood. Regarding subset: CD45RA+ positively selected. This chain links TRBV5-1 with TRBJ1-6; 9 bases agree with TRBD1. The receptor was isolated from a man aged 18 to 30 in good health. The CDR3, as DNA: TGCGCCAGCAGCTTGGTTTTTGCGACAGGGGGTAATTCACCCCTCCACTTT. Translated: CASSLVFATGGNSPLHF.